The next 2 T cell receptor beta chains were all read from a single sample in a study of glioma-infiltrating T cells after dendritic cell vaccination listed by TCRdb under 2016. The time point label for this specimen denotes: after dendritic cell vaccination, including at tumor progression/relapse. Library generation was performed with the immunoSEQ multiplex PCR assay. What TCRdb holds here is the immuneACCESS table cut down to in-frame rearrangements. Part of the clones is not present; checked against another copy, under half of the missing clones reflect an unresolved V gene, and the others are unexplained. The sample contains tens of thousands of clones, approximately 78% of them found a single time. Over 2% of the sample belongs to the ten largest clones. Material: blood, obtained after dendritic cell vaccination. These receptors were taken from a human donor with glioblastoma.

This rearrangement joins TRBV5-1 to TRBJ2-1; 10 bases match TRBD2. Per the germline V gene, CDR1 is SGHRS and CDR2 is YFSETQ. The CDR3 spans 17 residues. V shed 0 bases and J 9 bases; nucleotides not matched to a gene: 12. The DNA of the CDR3 is TGCGCCAGCAGCTTGGGACTAGCGGGTGCTAGAGGAGCTGAGCAGTTCTTC. It specifies CASSLGLAGARGAEQFF.

The J gene is TRBJ1-1, the V gene TRBV19; D is possibly TRBD1 (5 bases). The germline V gene encodes CDR1 LNHDA and CDR2 SQIVND (reference sequence). The CDR3 is 15 amino acids. Trimming removed 1 base at V and 4 bases at J, with 13 bases between. In DNA form, the CDR3 reads TGTGCCAGTAGTATAGTTCAGGAGCAGGGCACTGAAGCTTTCTTT. Its protein is CASSIVQEQGTEAFF.